Presented here are 4 T cell receptor beta chains from one specimen sequenced in a study of breast tumors, draining lymph nodes, adjacent tissues. TCRdb re-called the multiplex PCR reads with MiXCR, one entry per CDR3 protein. Here the sample spans over 200,000 distinct CDR3 sequences, around 34% being singletons. The lymph nodes were axillary draining lymph nodes from breast cancer patients. The sequencing input was axillary lymph node tissue. These receptors originate from a female donor with breast cancer. Some clones in this sample may be carry-over from other donors' samples.

Turning to this clonotype: A much larger clone lies a single base off, so this may be a read error. The chain is built from TRBV5-4 and TRBJ1-3; 7 bases line up with TRBD1. From germline, CDR1 is SGHNT and CDR2 YYREEE (reference sequence). V trimming: 2 bases; J trimming: 3 bases; junction bases outside the gene matches: 2. The CDR3 loop spans 14 amino acids. The CDR3 reads CASSLRGLGNTIYF. CDR3 nucleotide sequence: TGTGCCAGCAGCTTAAGGGGGCTTGGAAACACCATATATTTT.

The count of this clonotype is one. One end of the junction varies from germline; a read error may be responsible. V usage is TRBV5-1 and J usage is TRBJ2-3; weak D call: TRBD2 (5 bases). The CDR3 contains 12 residues. From germline, CDR1 is SGHRS and CDR2 YFSETQ. CDR3 DNA: TGCGCCAGCAGCCCTTCCGAGGGAGCGCACTATTTT. Protein: CASSPSEGAHYF.

Worth noting for this clonotype: Since a much larger clone is just one base distant, this may be a read error. This chain joins TRBV6-6 and TRBJ2-7, with D possibly TRBD1 on 5 matching bases. With 5 bases removed from V and 4 bases from J, the gap between germline ends came to 15 bases. Germline CDR1 reads MNHNY; CDR2 reads SVGAGI (reference sequence). This CDR3 comprises 14 residues. CDR3 protein: CASSLYRLQYEQYF. The CDR3 DNA reads as TGTGCCAGCAGTCTTTACAGGTTACAGTACGAGCAGTACTTC.

Worth noting for this clonotype: At one boundary the junction diverges from the germline segment, which might be a read error. The chain is built from TRBV3-1 and TRBJ2-2; tentatively, D is TRBD2 (5 bases). The CDR3 consists of 14 residues. Germline CDR1 and CDR2: LGHDT and YNNKEL (reference sequence). CDR3 nucleotide sequence: TGTGCCAGCAGCCAAGGGTGGAACACCGGGGAGCTGCTTTTT. Amino acid sequence: CASSQGWNTGELLF.